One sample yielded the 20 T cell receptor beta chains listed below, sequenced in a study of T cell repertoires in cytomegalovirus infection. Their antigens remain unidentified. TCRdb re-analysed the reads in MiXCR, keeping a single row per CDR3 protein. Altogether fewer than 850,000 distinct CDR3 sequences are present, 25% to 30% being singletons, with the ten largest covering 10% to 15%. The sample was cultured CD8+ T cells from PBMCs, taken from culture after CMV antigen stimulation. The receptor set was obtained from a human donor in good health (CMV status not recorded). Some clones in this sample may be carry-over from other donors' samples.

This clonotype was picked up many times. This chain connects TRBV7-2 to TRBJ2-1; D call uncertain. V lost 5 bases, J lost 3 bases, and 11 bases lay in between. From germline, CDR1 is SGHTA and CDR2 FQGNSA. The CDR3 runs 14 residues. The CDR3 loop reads CASSPTDIYNEQFF. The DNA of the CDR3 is TGTGCCAGCAGCCCTACTGACATCTACAATGAGCAGTTCTTC.

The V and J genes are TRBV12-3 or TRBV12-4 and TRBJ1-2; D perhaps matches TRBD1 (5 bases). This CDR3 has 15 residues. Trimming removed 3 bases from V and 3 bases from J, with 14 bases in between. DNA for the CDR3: TGTGCCAGCAGTTTCTTAGGGTGGGGGGACTATGGCTACACCTTC. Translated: CASSFLGWGDYGYTF.

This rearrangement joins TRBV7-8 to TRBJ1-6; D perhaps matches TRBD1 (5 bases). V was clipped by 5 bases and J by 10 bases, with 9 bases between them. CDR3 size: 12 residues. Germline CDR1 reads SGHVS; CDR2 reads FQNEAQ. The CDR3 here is CASSGGGSPLHF. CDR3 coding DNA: TGTGCCAGCAGCGGGGGGGGATCACCCCTCCACTTT.

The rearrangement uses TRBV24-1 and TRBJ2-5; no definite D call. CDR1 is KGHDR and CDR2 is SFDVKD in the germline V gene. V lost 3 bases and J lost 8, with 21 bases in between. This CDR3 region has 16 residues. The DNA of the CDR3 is TGTGCCACCAGTGATCATAGGGTCGGACGTCTGGAAACCCAGTACTTC. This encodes CATSDHRVGRLETQYF.

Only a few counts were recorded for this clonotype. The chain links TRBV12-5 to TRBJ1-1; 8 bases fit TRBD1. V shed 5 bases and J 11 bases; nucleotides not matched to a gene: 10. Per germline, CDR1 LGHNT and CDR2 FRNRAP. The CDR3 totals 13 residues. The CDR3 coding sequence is TGTGCTAGTGGTCCCGGACAGGGAGGTTTGGCTTTCTTT. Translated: CASGPGQGGLAFF.

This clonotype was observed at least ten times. The CDR3 sequence is CASSLRGHPLTQETQYF. The CDR3 DNA follows: TGTGCCAGCAGCCTGAGAGGACACCCTCTGACCCAAGAGACCCAGTACTTC. The chain carries TRBV28 and TRBJ2-5, with D perhaps matching TRBD1 (5 bases). Trimming left V 6 bases short and J 1 base short, with 21 bases between. This CDR3 has 17 residues. Germline lookup yields CDR1 MDHEN and CDR2 SYDVKM.

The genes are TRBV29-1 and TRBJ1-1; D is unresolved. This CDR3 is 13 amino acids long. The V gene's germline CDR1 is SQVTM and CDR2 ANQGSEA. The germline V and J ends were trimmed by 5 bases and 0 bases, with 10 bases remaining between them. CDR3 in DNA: TGCAGCGTTCCCCCTAGACTGAACACTGAAGCTTTCTTT. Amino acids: CSVPPRLNTEAFF.

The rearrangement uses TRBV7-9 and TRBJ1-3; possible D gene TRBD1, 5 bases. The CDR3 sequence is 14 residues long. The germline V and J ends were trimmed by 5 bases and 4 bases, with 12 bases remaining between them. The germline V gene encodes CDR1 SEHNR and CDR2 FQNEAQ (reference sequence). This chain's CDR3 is CASSIRVDGNTIYF. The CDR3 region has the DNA TGTGCCAGCAGCATCAGGGTGGACGGAAACACCATATATTTT.

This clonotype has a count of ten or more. The CDR3 here is CASSEGMSGPSFVV. The CDR3 nucleotides read TGTGCCAGCAGCGAAGGGATGAGCGGACCTTCGTTCGTCGTC. The chain joins TRBV7-2 to TRBJ2-7, with a weak D call TRBD2 (5 bases). This CDR3 spans 14 amino acids. The germline gives CDR1 SGHTA, CDR2 FQGNSA.

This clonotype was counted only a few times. In DNA form, the CDR3 reads TGTGCCAGCAGCCACGCCTCGGACGGGGGGAAGGGCTACACCTTC. It yields the protein CASSHASDGGKGYTF. J is TRBJ1-2 and V is TRBV4-2; D perhaps matches TRBD1 (5 bases). The CDR3 is 15 residues long. The V end lost 3 bases, the J end lost 8 bases, and 19 bases lay between the germline ends. Germline CDR1 and CDR2: LGHNA and YNFKEQ.

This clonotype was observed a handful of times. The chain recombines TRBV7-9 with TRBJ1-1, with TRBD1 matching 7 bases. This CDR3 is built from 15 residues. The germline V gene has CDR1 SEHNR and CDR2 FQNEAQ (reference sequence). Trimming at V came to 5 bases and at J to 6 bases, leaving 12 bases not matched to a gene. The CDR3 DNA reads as TGTGCCAGCAGCACAACGAGACAGGGCTGGTCTGAAGCTTTCTTT. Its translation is CASSTTRQGWSEAFF.

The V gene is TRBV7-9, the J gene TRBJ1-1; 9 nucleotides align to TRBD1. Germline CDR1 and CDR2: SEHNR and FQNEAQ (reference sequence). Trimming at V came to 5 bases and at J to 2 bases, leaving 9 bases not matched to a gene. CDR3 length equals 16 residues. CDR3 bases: TGTGCCAGCAGCCAGGGGCCGGGACAGGGAAACACTGAAGCTTTCTTT. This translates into CASSQGPGQGNTEAFF.

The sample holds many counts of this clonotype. CDR3 protein: CASSLERGRGDTQYF. The CDR3 nucleotides read TGTGCCAGCAGCTTAGAGAGGGGGCGCGGGGATACGCAGTATTTT. J is TRBJ2-3 and V is TRBV7-8; 7 bases are shared with TRBD1. The V and J ends lost 1 base and 6 bases, in that order; junction bases with no gene match: 7. The CDR3 covers 15 residues. The V gene's germline CDR1 is SGHVS and CDR2 FQNEAQ.

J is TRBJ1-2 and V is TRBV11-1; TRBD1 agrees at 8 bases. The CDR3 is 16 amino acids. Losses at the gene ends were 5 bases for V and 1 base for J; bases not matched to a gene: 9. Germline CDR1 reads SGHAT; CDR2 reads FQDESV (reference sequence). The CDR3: CASSQPGQAFNYGYTF. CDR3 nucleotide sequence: TGTGCCAGCAGCCAACCGGGACAGGCTTTTAACTATGGCTACACCTTC.

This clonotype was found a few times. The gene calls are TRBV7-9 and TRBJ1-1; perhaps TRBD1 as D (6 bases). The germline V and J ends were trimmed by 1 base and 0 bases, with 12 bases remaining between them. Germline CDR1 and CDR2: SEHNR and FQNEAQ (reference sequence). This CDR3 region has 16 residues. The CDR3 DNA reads TGTGCCAGCAGCTTAGGAGGTCGGACAGTGAACACTGAAGCTTTCTTT. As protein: CASSLGGRTVNTEAFF.

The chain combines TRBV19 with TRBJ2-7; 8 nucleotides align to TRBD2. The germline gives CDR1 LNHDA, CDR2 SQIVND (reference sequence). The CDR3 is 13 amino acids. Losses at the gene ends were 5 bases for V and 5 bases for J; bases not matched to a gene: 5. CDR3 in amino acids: CASSPTGGNEQYF. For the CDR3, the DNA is TGTGCCAGTAGTCCAACGGGGGGGAACGAGCAGTACTTC. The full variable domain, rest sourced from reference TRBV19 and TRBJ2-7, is DGGITQSPKYLFRKEGQNVTLSCEQNLNHDAMYWYRQDPGQGLRLIYYSQIVNDFQKGDIAEGYSVSREKKESFPLTVTSAQKNPTAFYLCASSPTGGNEQYFGPGTRLTVT.

The CDR3 spells CASSTGLSNYGYTF. The CDR3 DNA reads TGTGCCAGCAGTACGGGATTGAGTAACTATGGCTACACCTTC. This sequence joins TRBV6-1 and TRBJ1-2; D is unresolved. There are 14 residues in the CDR3. Trimming pared 5 bases from V and 1 base from J, leaving 11 bases between. Germline V gives CDR1 MNHNS, CDR2 SASEGT.

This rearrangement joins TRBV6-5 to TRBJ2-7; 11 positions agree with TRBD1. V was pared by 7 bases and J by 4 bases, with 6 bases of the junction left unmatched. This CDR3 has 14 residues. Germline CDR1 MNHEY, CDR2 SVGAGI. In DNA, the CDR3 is TGTGCCAGCACCCACGGACAGGGGGCTTACGAGCAGTACTTC. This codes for CASTHGQGAYEQYF.

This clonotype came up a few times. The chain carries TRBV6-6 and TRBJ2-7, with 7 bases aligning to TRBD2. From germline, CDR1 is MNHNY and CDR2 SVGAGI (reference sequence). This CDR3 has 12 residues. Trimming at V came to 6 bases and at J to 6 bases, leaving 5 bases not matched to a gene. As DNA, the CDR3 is TGTGCCAGCAGCCCCGGGGGGACCGAGCAGTACTTC. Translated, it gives CASSPGGTEQYF.

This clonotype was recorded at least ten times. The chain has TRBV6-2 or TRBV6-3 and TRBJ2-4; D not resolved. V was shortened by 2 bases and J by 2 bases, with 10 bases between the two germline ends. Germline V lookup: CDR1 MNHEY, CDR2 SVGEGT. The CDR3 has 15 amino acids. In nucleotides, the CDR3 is TGTGCCAGCAGTTACCCTACAAGGACCAAAAACATTCAGTACTTC. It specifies CASSYPTRTKNIQYF.